This is a list of T cell receptor beta chains from one sample in a study of PD-L1 blockade in urothelial cancer. Profiled with immunoSEQ multiplex PCR; TCRdb holds only in-frame clones, not every one. The sample holds around 110,000 clones, 80% to 90% seen once. The specimen comprised PBMCs, sampled around atezolizumab (anti-PD-L1) treatment. The source of these receptors is a man in his sixties with urothelial cancer. CDR3s include the opening cysteine and the closing phenylalanine or tryptophan. Each record gives: clone size, J gene, D gene, CDR3 length, V gene, CDR3 DNA, CDR3 protein. The D gene is left open where the match is weak. A row's size may be missing; if present it is once, few, many or a size class.

>.|TRBJ2-1|TRBD1|15|TRBV28
TGTGCCAGCAGTCCTTGGGGACAGGGCAACAATGAGCAGTTCTTC
CASSPWGQGNNEQFF
>.|TRBJ2-7|TRBD1|14|TRBV28
TGTGCCAGCAGGGGGCATGGGACAGGTTACGAGCAGTACTTC
CASRGHGTGYEQYF
>.|TRBJ2-7|.|15|TRBV7-9
TGTGCCAGCAGCTTTTATAGTTCCGGGAACTACGAGCAGTACTTC
CASSFYSSGNYEQYF
>.|TRBJ1-4|.|16|TRBV19
TGTGCCAGTAGTACTCGACGACAAGGATCTAATGAAAAACTGTTTTTT
CASSTRRQGSNEKLFF
>.|TRBJ2-5|.|14|TRBV19
TGTGCCAGTAGTATCGATGGGTCGAGGGAGACCCAGTACTTC
CASSIDGSRETQYF
>.|TRBJ2-7|TRBD2|15|TRBV28
TGTGCCAGCAGTTTGACTAGCGGGGTCTCCTACGAGCAGTACTTC
CASSLTSGVSYEQYF
>.|TRBJ1-1|TRBD1|16|TRBV5-1
TGCGCCAGCAGCTTGGAAGCGCAGGGGGCTGGCACTGAAGCTTTCTTT
CASSLEAQGAGTEAFF
>.|TRBJ2-7|.|15|TRBV4-2
TGTGCCAGCAGCCCCACAACAGGCCCCCAGCACGAGCAGTACTTC
CASSPTTGPQHEQYF
>.|TRBJ2-2|TRBD2|15|TRBV6-5
TGTGCCATCGGACTAGCGGGGGGGCCCACCGGGGAGCTGTTTTTT
CAIGLAGGPTGELFF
>.|TRBJ1-3|.|12|TRBV6-5
TGTGCCAGCAGTTACGAGGGAAACACCATATATTTT
CASSYEGNTIYF
>once|TRBJ1-1|.|14|TRBV5-1
TGCGCCAGCAGCCCACAGGGTACGAACACTGAAGCTTTCTTT
CASSPQGTNTEAFF
>.|TRBJ2-5|TRBD1|19|TRBV23-1
TGCGCCAGCAGTCAATCGGGGGGGACAGGGGCCCTAGACCAAGAGACCCAGTACTTC
CASSQSGGTGALDQETQYF
>.|TRBJ2-1|.|15|TRBV7-6
TGTGCCAGCAGCGCCGCCAGGGGAACCTACAATGAGCAGTTCTTC
CASSAARGTYNEQFF
>.|TRBJ2-7|TRBD2|15|TRBV4-1
TGCGCCAGCAGCCCGACGCGCGGGGGGGCCGACGAGCAGTACTTC
CASSPTRGGADEQYF
>.|TRBJ1-5|TRBD1|14|TRBV19
TGTGCCAGTACCCTGACAGGGTACAATCAGCCCCAGCATTTT
CASTLTGYNQPQHF
>.|TRBJ1-2|.|15|TRBV19
TGTGCCAGTAGTAGGAACCCGGGACAAGGCTATGGCTACACCTTC
CASSRNPGQGYGYTF
>.|TRBJ1-6|.|15|TRBV15
TGTGCCACCAGCAGAGATTCAGGGGATAATTCACCCCTCCACTTT
CATSRDSGDNSPLHF
>.|TRBJ2-7|TRBD2|15|TRBV5-1
TGCGCCAGCAGCGTTCAGCGGGGTTACCCCTACGAGCAGTACTTC
CASSVQRGYPYEQYF
>.|TRBJ1-1|TRBD1|15|TRBV6-5
TGTGCCAGCAGTTACTCATGGACAGGGAGATCTGAAGCTTTCTTT
CASSYSWTGRSEAFF
>.|TRBJ1-2|TRBD1|16|TRBV27
TGTGCCAGCAGTCCTATCATGACAGGGGGCGACTATGGCTACACCTTC
CASSPIMTGGDYGYTF